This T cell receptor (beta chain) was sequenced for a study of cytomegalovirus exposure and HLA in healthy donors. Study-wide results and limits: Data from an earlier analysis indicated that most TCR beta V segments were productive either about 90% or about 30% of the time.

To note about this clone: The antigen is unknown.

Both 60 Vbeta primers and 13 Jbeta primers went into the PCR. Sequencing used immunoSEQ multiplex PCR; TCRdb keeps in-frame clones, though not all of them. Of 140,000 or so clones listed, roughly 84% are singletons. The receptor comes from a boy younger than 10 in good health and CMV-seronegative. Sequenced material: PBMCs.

DNA of the CDR3: TGTGCCTGGATGGGTTACAGGGGCGCCCCACCGGGACATTCACCCCTCCACTTT. Its translation: CAWMGYRGAPPGHSPLHF. The chain combines TRBV30 with TRBJ1-6; the match to TRBD1 covers 7 bases. This CDR3 is built from 18 residues. Germline V gene data show CDR1 as GTSNPN and CDR2 as SVGIG (reference sequence). The V gene end was trimmed by 4 bases and the J gene end by 8 bases; junction bases not matched to a gene: 20.